This T cell receptor (beta chain) was retrieved from a study of shared clonotypes between healthy human individuals. General study points: Clonotypes that were shared across four donors made up 4.5% to 5% of naive CD4 clonotypes. The study sampled only blood, and tissue repertoires likely differ. The diversity represented, both genetic and in exposure history, was limited by few donors. Naive subsets generally exceeded memory subsets in estimated richness.

The assay was immunoSEQ multiplex PCR, and TCRdb's table has in-frame clones only and misses some. Of hundreds of thousands of clones listed, 90% to 95% are singletons. This CDR3 has 18 residues. The germline V gene has CDR1 MNHEY and CDR2 SMNVEV (reference sequence). V gave up 1 base and J gave up 0 bases; unmatched junction bases: 9. It was CD45RO-negative cells, positively selected for CCR7, that made up naive CD8 cells, with terminally differentiated effector memory CD45RA+ cells excluded. About this clone: Its antigen is unidentified.

The V and J genes are TRBV27 and TRBJ1-5; 7 bases fit TRBD1. The clonotype was recovered from a man younger than 45 in good health. The specimen sequenced was naive CD8+ T cells sorted from blood. In DNA form, the CDR3 reads TGTGCCAGCAGTTTATTCGGGACAGTTCCAGATAGCAATCAGCCCCAGCATTTT. Its protein is CASSLFGTVPDSNQPQHF.